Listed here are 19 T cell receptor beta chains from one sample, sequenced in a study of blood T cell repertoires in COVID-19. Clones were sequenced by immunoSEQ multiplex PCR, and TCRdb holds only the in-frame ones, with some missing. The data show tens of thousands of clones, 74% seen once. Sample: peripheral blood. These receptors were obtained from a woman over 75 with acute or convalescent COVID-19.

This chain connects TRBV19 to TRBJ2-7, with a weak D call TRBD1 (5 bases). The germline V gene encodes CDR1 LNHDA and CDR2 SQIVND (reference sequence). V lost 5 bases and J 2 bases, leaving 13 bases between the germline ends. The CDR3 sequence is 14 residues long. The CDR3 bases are TGTGCCAGTAGTCTGACAGCCACCGCCTACGAGCAGTACTTC. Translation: CASSLTATAYEQYF. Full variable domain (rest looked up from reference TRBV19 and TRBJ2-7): DGGITQSPKYLFRKEGQNVTLSCEQNLNHDAMYWYRQDPGQGLRLIYYSQIVNDFQKGDIAEGYSVSREKKESFPLTVTSAQKNPTAFYLCASSLTATAYEQYFGPGTRLTVT.

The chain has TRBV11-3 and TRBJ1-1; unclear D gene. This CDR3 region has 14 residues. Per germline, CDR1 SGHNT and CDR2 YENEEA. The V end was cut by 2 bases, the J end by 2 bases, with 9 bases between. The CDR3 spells CASSLILRNTEAFF. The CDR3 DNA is TGTGCCAGCAGCTTAATTCTCAGAAACACTGAAGCTTTCTTT.

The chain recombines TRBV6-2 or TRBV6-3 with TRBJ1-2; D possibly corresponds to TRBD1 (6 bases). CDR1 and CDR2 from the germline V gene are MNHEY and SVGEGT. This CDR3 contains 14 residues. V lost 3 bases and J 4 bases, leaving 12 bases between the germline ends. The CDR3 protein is CASSYSGQLYGYTF. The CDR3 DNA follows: TGTGCCAGCAGTTATTCGGGACAACTCTATGGCTACACCTTC.

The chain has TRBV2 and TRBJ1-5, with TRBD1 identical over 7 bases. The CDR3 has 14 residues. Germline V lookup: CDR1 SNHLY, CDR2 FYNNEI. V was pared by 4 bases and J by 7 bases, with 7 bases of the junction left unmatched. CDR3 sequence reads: CASSGQQGPQPQHF. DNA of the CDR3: TGTGCCAGCAGTGGGCAACAGGGGCCCCAGCCCCAGCATTTT.

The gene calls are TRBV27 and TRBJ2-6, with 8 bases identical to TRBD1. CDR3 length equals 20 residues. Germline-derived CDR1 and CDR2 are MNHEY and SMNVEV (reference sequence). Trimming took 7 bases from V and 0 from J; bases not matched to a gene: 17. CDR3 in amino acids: CASTHRGFSMGPSGANVLTF. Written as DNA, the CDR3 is TGTGCCAGCACGCACAGGGGGTTTTCTATGGGCCCCTCTGGGGCCAACGTCCTGACTTTC.

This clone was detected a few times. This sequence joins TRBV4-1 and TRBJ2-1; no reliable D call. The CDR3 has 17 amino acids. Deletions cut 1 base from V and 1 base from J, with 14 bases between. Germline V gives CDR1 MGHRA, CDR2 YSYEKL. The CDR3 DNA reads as TGCGCCAGCAGCCAAGTTCCAAACTCAGGATCCTACAATGAGCAGTTCTTC. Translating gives CASSQVPNSGSYNEQFF.

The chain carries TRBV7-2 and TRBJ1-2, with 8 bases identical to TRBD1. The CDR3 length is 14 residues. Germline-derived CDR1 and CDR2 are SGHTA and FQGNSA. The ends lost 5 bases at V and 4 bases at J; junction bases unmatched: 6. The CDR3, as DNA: TGTGCCAGCAGCCTGGACAGGGACGTCTATGGCTACACCTTC. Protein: CASSLDRDVYGYTF.

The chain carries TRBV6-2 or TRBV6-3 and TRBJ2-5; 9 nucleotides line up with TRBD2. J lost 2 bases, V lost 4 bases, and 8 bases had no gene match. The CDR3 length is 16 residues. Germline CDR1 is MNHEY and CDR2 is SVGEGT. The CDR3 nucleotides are TGTGCCAGCAGTTCCCGACTAGCGGTTAGACAAGAGACCCAGTACTTC. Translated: CASSSRLAVRQETQYF.

The CDR3 here is CSVVGDTNYGYTF. DNA for the CDR3: TGCAGCGTTGTCGGTGACACTAACTATGGCTACACCTTC. This rearrangement joins TRBV29-1 to TRBJ1-2; D call uncertain. V was cut by 4 bases and J by 0 bases, with 9 bases left in between. The V gene's germline CDR1 is SQVTM and CDR2 ANQGSEA. The CDR3 has 13 residues.

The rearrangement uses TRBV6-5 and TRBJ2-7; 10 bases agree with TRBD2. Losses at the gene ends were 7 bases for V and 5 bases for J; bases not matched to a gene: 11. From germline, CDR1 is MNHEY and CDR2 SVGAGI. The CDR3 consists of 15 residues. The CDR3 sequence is CASTSLAGVHNEQYF. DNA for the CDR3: TGTGCCAGCACATCCCTAGCGGGAGTTCACAACGAGCAGTACTTC.

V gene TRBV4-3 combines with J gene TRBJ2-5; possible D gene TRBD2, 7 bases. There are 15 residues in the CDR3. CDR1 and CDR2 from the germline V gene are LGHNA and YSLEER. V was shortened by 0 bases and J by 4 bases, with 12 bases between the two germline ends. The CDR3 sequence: CASSQDLGGGETQYF. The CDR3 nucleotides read TGCGCCAGCAGCCAAGATTTGGGAGGGGGAGAGACCCAGTACTTC.

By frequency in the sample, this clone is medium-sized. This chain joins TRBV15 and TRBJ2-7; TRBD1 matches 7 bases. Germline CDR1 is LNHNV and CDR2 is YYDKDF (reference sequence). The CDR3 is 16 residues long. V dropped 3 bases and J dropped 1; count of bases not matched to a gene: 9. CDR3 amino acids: CATSSPQRGQSYEQYF. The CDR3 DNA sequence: TGTGCCACCAGCAGTCCCCAAAGGGGACAGTCCTACGAGCAGTACTTC.

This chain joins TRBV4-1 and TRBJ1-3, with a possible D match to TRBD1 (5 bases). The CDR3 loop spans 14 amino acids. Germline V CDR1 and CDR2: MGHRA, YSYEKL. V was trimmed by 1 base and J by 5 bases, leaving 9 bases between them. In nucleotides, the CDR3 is TGCGCCAGCAGCCAAGGATCAGGGCGAAACACCATATATTTT. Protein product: CASSQGSGRNTIYF.

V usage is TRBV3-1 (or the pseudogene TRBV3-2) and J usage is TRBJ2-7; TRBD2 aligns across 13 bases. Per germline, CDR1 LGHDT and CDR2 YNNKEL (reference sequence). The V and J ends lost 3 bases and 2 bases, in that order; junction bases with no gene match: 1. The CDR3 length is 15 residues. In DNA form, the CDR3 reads TGTGCCAGCAGCCACGGACTAGCGGGAGCCTACGAGCAGTACTTC. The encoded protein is CASSHGLAGAYEQYF.

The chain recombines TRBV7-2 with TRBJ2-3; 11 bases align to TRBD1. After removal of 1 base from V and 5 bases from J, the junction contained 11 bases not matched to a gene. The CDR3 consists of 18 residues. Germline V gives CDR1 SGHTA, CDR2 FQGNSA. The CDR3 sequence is CASSLVSGQGGVGDTQYF. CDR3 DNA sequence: TGTGCCAGCAGCTTAGTATCGGGACAGGGGGGGGTAGGAGATACGCAGTATTTT.

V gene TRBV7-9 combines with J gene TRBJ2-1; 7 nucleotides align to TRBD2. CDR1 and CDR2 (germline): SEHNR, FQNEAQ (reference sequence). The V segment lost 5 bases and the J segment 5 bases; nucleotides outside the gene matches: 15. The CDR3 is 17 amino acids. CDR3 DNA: TGTGCCAGCAGCATATGGGGGGGTGGACGGATCAACAATGAGCAGTTCTTC. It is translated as CASSIWGGGRINNEQFF.

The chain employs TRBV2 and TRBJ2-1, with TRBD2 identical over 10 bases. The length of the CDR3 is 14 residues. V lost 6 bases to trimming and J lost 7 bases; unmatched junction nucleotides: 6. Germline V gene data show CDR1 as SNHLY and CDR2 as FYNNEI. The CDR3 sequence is CASRIAGGNNEQFF. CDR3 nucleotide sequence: TGTGCCAGCAGAATAGCGGGAGGTAATAATGAGCAGTTCTTC. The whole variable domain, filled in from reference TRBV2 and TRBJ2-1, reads EPEVTQTPSHQVTQMGQEVILRCVPISNHLYFYWYRQILGQKVEFLVSFYNNEISEKSEIFDDQFSVERPDGSNFTLKIRSTKLEDSAMYFCASRIAGGNNEQFFGPGTRLTVL.

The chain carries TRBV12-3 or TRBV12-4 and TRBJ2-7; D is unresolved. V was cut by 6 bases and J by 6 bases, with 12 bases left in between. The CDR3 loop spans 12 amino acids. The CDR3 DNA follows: TGTGCCAGCAGCCTTTTTCCAGGCGAGCAGTACTTC. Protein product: CASSLFPGEQYF.

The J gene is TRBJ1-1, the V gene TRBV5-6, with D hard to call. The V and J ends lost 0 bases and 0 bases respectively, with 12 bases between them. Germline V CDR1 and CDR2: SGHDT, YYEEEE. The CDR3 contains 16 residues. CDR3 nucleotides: TGTGCCAGCAGCTTGGGAGTCGCCCGAATGAACACTGAAGCTTTCTTT. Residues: CASSLGVARMNTEAFF.